This is a list of T cell receptor beta chains from one sample in a study of a mutant IDH1 vaccine in newly diagnosed glioma. This table comes from immunoSEQ multiplex PCR, and its TCRdb copy is limited to in-frame clones, with some not included. This sample has about 32,000 clones, with about four fifths found just once. No cognate antigen is known for these TCRs. This material consisted of PBMCs, taken from a glioma patient whose treatment included an IDH1 peptide vaccine. These receptors originate from a woman aged 18-30 years with glioma. Both conserved end residues are trimmed from each CDR3. The order of the fields is CDR3 protein, V gene, clone size, J gene. Size is stated for part of the rows, as once, few or many counts, or as a class when the clone is expanded.

ASSFVSTEAF | TRBV7-2 | few | TRBJ1-1
ASSLGLWRKTNTGELF | TRBV7-3 | - | TRBJ2-2
ASSMWQGGTEAF | TRBV19 | - | TRBJ1-1
AISASEETQY | TRBV10-3 | few | TRBJ2-5
AISEGDSIIDEQY | TRBV10-3 | - | TRBJ2-7
ASSKDSLGTGASGANVLT | TRBV21-1 | - | TRBJ2-6
ASTGGQETQY | TRBV19 | - | TRBJ2-5
AISTTGLGYT | TRBV10-3 | - | TRBJ1-2
ASSPGSYGYT | TRBV5-6 | - | TRBJ1-2
ASKPLSYEQY | TRBV5-8 | - | TRBJ2-7
ASSPDRGPYEQY | TRBV7-2 | - | TRBJ2-7
ASSLASPGQGSYGYT | TRBV7-9 | - | TRBJ1-2
ASSEGWKGLF | TRBV2 | - | TRBJ2-2
ASSLPFFDRGNTEAF | TRBV28 | - | TRBJ1-1
ASSFFTGTGSGTQY | TRBV6-5 | - | TRBJ2-5
ASSLLQGTLNTEAF | TRBV5-8 | - | TRBJ1-1
ASRSTGGPHEKLF | TRBV14 | once | TRBJ1-4
ASSSTLLRYEQY | TRBV28 | - | TRBJ2-7
ASRGNRNQPQH | TRBV6-5 | few | TRBJ1-5
ASSFGETQY | TRBV5-1 | once | TRBJ2-5
ASSFMESGNTGELF | TRBV7-8 | - | TRBJ2-2
ASSQEPPGSSYEQY | TRBV18 | few | TRBJ2-7
ASSYLGTGSWNEQF | TRBV6-5 | - | TRBJ2-1
ASTVGQGAQEYT | TRBV19 | - | TRBJ1-2